This TCR beta chain derives from a study of blood T cell repertoires in COVID-19. At the level of the study: The study drew acute and convalescent COVID-19 samples from the United States, Italy and Spain.

The CDR3 runs to 17 residues. Trimming took off 5 bases at V and 1 base at J, with 18 bases between the two ends. CDR1 is SGHTA and CDR2 is FQGNSA in the germline V gene. Original processing methods: Reference gene primer amplification in the assay estimated nucleated cell counts. The data were produced by immunoSEQ multiplex PCR, yet TCRdb's version contains in-frame clones alone and is incomplete. The V and J calls and clone size are taken from that table; D and trimming were inferred from the DNA. This table holds about 170,000 clones, 80% to 90% found once. The material sequenced was peripheral blood. The TCR was taken from a woman aged 80 or over with acute or convalescent COVID-19. The chain has TRBV7-2 and TRBJ1-5, with D possibly being TRBD1 (6 bases). The CDR3 coding sequence is TGTGCCAGCAGCCCCAGCAGGGGCGCGGAAAGCAATCAGCCCCAGCATTTT. As protein: CASSPSRGAESNQPQHF. Using reference TRBV7-2 and TRBJ1-5 for the parts outside the CDR3, the full variable domain is GAGVSQSPSNKVTEKGKDVELRCDPISGHTALYWYRQSLGQGLEFLIYFQGNSAPDKSGLPSDRFSAERTGGSVSTLTIQRTQQEDSAVYLCASSPSRGAESNQPQHFGDGTRLSIL.